One T cell receptor beta chain is described in this entry. Its target is not known. The sample originates from a study of blood T cells in healthy people across ages. Study findings and constraints: Compared with aged donors, long-lived donors showed fewer expanded clones, suggesting selection.

The authors ran a second PCR of about 7 to 12 cycles using a sample-barcoded 5' primer and a J-beta primer mix. TCRdb re-called the 5' RACE reads with MiXCR, one entry per CDR3 protein. The sample lists some 1,000,000 distinct CDR3 sequences; 20% to 25% were seen once. The data also belong to a second study, concerning T cells of mothers and their children.

The specimen sequenced was blood. This TCR was recovered from a girl aged 2-15 years in good health.

The CDR3 bases are TGTGCCAGCAGTTCGACCAGTGTCACTGAAGCTTTCTTT. Protein: CASSSTSVTEAFF. The J gene is TRBJ1-1, the V gene TRBV12-3 or TRBV12-4; no clear D. Trimming pared 4 bases from V and 4 bases from J, leaving 10 bases between. CDR3 length equals 13 residues.